This T cell receptor (beta chain) was recorded in a study of T cell changes during pregnancy in multiple sclerosis (dated by TCRdb to the late 2010s). Broadly, across the study: Changes in the T cell repertoire over the course of pregnancy were examined in this study in women with multiple sclerosis.

Library generation was performed with the immunoSEQ multiplex PCR assay. The source is immuneACCESS, and TCRdb retained only in-frame sequences with V and J called. Part of the clones is not carried over; for the studies checked, unresolved V genes explain less than half of this, and the remainder is unexplained. A total of around 49,000 clones appear in this sample, 80% to 95% of them only once. Of the sample, about 0.61% is held by the ten largest clones. In this sample, this clone turned up once. Its antigen is unknown. Base quality data are lacking; no much larger clone is found one base away. Here the sequenced sample was CD4+ T cells from peripheral blood mononuclear cells, taken after pregnancy. This receptor was taken from a female donor in good health, enrolled as a control in a pregnancy study.

The encoded CDR3 is CAWRVWQGTEAFF. The nucleotide sequence reads TGTGCCTGGAGGGTCTGGCAGGGGACAGAAGCTTTCTTT. The rearrangement combines TRBV30 with TRBJ1-1; TRBD1 is a possible D gene, resting on 6 matching bases. Including the terminal cysteine and phenylalanine, the CDR3 comprises 13 residues. Only the CDR3 DNA stays, 39 bases, in frame from base 1. V and J lose 3 bases and 8 bases, and a span of 16 bases separates them. The germline V gene encodes CDR1 GTSNPN and CDR2 SVGIG (reference sequence).